This T cell receptor (beta chain) derives from a study of T cell responses to AZD1222 COVID-19 vaccine. Study-level results: Scientists sampled the repertoires only once the peak T cell response had passed. CD4 TCRs covered the whole spike, strongest at regions 160-218 and 743-854.

CDR3 size: 14 residues. The junction had 4 bases not matched to a gene; V was cut back by 3 bases and J by 4 bases. Germline CDR1 SGHKS, CDR2 YYEKEE (reference sequence). As concerns this clone: Its antigen remains unidentified.

Some clones are missing from TCRdb's copy, which holds only in-frame ones; the method was immunoSEQ multiplex PCR. Of approximately 74,000 clones in the sample, roughly 85% were seen once. Timing groups of about 4 and about 12 weeks for second doses were pooled. The J gene is TRBJ1-5, the V gene TRBV5-5; 7 bases line up with TRBD1. The sequence was collected from an adult who received the AZD1222 COVID-19 vaccine. Material: peripheral blood, obtained 28 days after the second AZD1222 dose. The CDR3 here is CASSSTGANQPQHF. Written as DNA, the CDR3 is TGTGCCAGCAGCTCTACAGGGGCAAATCAGCCCCAGCATTTT.